Detailed here is one TCR beta chain. Germline-derived CDR1 and CDR2 are KGHSH and LQKENI. V was pared by 5 bases and J by 2 bases, with 15 bases between. The CDR3 is 15 residues long. Amplification yielded TCR beta CDR3 regions, with RNA transcripts as the source. The HTBI primer set served for first-round RT-PCR of the TCR CDR3. MiXCR was run by TCRdb on the multiplex PCR reads, yielding one entry per CDR3 protein. The sample lists about 180,000 distinct CDR3 sequences; about a sixth were seen once. The data are from a study of T cells in Graves' hyperthyroidism and ophthalmopathy. Material: blood. V usage is TRBV18 and J usage is TRBJ1-1, with D maybe TRBD1 (5 bases). The TCR originated in a woman aged 45-65 years with Graves' hyperthyroidism. CDR3 nucleotides: TGTGCCAGCTCATCATCGACAGCACTAAACACTGAAGCTTTCTTT. Translation gives CASSSSTALNTEAFF.